This is a list of T cell receptor beta chains from one sample in a study of blood T cell repertoires in COVID-19. Clones were read by immunoSEQ multiplex PCR, and TCRdb kept only the in-frame ones, dropping some. Of fewer than 300,000 clones listed, 90% to 95% are singletons. The specimen sequenced was peripheral blood. These receptors were collected from a woman aged 25 to 39 with COVID-19, enrolled during active disease. The conserved cysteine and the conserved F or W are not part of the CDR3 here.

cdr3_length | v_call | cdr3_aa
10 | TRBV10-3 | AIRDNSYEQY
14 | TRBV23-1 | ASSQSHRGAPGELF
10 | TRBV5-1 | ASSLTSDEQF
13 | TRBV27 | ASRMIAATNEKLF
14 | TRBV9 | ASSVAGQGSSYEQY
15 | TRBV7-2 | ASSLADIRPSGNTIY
17 | TRBV21-1 | ASSKEVAAYLAVYNEQF
16 | TRBV6-1 | ASSEIGWGAGTYNEQF
14 | TRBV7-9 | ASSLPRDRGQEKLF
13 | TRBV9 | ASSVVAGPNTEAF
10 | TRBV29-1 | SVQPGGYEQY
10 | TRBV27 | ASRDSQREAF
13 | TRBV10-1 | ASRDNRGPDTEAF
10 | TRBV6-6 | ASSGQGWEQY
11 | TRBV24-1 | ATSDHGRHGYT
13 | TRBV11-3 | ASSLGGGQGREQF
15 | TRBV19 | ASSIMGSGFGYNEQF
12 | TRBV9 | ASSAPSRDGELF
9 | TRBV27 | ASSTGWEQY
10 | TRBV29-1 | SVEDHREGQF
13 | TRBV29-1 | SAFRDRGLNTEAF
13 | TRBV28 | ASSRTGTMTGELF
14 | TRBV4-1 | ASSQVHAGGSYEQY
14 | TRBV7-2 | ASSSRRGGRAYGYT
14 | TRBV5-4 | ASSLAVAGGQETQY
9 | TRBV29-1 | SVERRNEQF
11 | TRBV6-6 | ASSYPGEDTQY
13 | TRBV4-2 | ASSQGGGNTGELF
15 | TRBV11-2 | ASSSGTSGRYTGELF
11 | TRBV7-2 | ASSLGQKDTQY
13 | TRBV7-9 | ASSSVGTGDTEAF
13 | TRBV5-1 | ASSLGGLLQETQY
13 | TRBV2 | ASSLGQGVYQPQH
14 | TRBV5-1 | ASLEGLAGTYNEQF
12 | TRBV30 | AWSPNRANTEAF
12 | TRBV24-1 | ATSDRTSVNEQF
12 | TRBV2 | ASSEETGVSEQY
11 | TRBV5-1 | ASSLREDQPQH
14 | TRBV2 | ASSEMVAGAGDTQY
12 | TRBV15 | ATSRGQGRDGYT
13 | TRBV6-1 | ASSDGQGASQPQH
13 | TRBV19 | ASSRTSTSYNEQF
13 | TRBV2 | ASRDTSGGGNEQF
13 | TRBV27 | ASSRAAGQSYGYT
16 | TRBV5-4 | ASSLNGLRGAVNTEAF
13 | TRBV7-8 | ASRRGVSSGNTIY
13 | TRBV7-3 | ASSLSGRAKNIQY
15 | TRBV3-1/TRBV3-2 | ASSIQGGGGANYGYT
11 | TRBV29-1 | SVLAGTAYGYT
12 | TRBV5-4 | ASSRGINNEKLF